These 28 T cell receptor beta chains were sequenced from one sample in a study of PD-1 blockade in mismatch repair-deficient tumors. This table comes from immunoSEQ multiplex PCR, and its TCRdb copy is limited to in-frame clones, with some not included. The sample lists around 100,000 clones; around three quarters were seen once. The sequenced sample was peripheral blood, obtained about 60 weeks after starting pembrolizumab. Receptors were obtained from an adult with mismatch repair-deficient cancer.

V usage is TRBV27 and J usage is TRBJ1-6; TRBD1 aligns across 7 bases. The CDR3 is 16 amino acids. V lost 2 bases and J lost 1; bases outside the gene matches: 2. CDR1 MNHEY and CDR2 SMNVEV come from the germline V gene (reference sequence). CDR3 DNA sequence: TGTGCCAGCAGTTTAAGGGGGCAGTCCTATAATTCACCCCTCCACTTT. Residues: CASSLRGQSYNSPLHF.

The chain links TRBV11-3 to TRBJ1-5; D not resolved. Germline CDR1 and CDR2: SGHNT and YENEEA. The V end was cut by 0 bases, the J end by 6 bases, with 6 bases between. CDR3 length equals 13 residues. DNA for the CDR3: TGTGCCAGCAGCTTAGAGTGGGGTCAGCCCCAGCATTTT. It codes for CASSLEWGQPQHF.

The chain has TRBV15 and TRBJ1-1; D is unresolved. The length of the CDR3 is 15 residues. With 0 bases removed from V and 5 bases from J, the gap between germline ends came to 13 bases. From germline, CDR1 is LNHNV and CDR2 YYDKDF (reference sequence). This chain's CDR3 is CATSRDYVSETEAFF. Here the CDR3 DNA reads TGTGCCACCAGCAGAGATTATGTCTCGGAAACTGAAGCTTTCTTT.

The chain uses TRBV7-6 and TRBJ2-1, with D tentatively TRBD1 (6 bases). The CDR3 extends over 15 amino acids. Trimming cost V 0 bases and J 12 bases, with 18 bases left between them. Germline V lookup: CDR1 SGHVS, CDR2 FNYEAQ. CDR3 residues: CASSLAGAQRIGQFF. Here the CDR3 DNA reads TGTGCCAGCAGCTTAGCGGGGGCCCAACGAATCGGGCAGTTCTTC.

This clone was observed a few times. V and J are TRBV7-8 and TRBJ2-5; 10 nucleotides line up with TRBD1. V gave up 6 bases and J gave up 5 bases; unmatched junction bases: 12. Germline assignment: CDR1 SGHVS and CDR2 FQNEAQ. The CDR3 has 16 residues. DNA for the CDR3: TGTGCCAGCAGTATACTGGGGACAGGGGCCCGGGAGACCCAGTACTTC. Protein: CASSILGTGARETQYF.

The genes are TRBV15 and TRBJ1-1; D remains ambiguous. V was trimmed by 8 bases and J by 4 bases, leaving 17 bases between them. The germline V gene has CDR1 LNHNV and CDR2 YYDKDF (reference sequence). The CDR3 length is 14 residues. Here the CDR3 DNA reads TGTGCCACCGGAGGTTGGCCGAAAAGCACTGAAGCTTTCTTT. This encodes CATGGWPKSTEAFF.

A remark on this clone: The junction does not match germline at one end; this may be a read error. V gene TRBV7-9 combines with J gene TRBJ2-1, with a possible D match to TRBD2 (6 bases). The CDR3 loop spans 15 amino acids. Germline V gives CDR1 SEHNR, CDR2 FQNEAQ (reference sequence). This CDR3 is CASSSPSASNNEQFF. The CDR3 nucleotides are TGTGCCAGCAGCTCTCCTAGCGCCTCCAACAATGAGCAGTTCTTC.

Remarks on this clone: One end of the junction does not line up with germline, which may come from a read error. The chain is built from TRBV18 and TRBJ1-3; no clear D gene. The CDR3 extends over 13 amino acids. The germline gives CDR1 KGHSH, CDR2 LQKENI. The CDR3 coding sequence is TGTGCCAGCTCACCCCAAGTTGGAGACACCATATATTTT. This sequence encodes CASSPQVGDTIYF. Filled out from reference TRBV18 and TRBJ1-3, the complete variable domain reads NAGVMQNPRHLVRRRGQEARLRCSPMKGHSHVYWYRQLPEEGLKFMVYLQKENIIDESGMPKERFSAEFPKEGPSILRIQQVVRGDSAAYFCASSPQVGDTIYFGEGSWLTVV.

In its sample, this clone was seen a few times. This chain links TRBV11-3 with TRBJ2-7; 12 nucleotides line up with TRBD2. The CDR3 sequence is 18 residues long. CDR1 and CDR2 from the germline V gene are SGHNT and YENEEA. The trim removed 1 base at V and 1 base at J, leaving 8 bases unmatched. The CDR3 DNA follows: TGTGCCAGCAGCTTAGGTGCTAGCGGGAGGGCTACTTCCTACGAGCAGTACTTC. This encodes CASSLGASGRATSYEQYF.

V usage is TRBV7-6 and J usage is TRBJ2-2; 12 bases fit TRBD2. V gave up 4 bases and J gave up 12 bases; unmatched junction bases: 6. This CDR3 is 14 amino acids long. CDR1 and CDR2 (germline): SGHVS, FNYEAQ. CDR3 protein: CASSSVTSGSKLFF. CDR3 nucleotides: TGTGCCAGCAGCTCCGTGACTAGCGGGAGTAAGCTGTTTTTT.

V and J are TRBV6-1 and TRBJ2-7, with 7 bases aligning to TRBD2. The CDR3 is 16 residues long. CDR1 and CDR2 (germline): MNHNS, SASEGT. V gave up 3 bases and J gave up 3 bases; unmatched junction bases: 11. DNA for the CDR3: TGTGCCAGCAGTGAGTGGGCAAGCGGGACGTTCTACGAGCAGTACTTC. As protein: CASSEWASGTFYEQYF.

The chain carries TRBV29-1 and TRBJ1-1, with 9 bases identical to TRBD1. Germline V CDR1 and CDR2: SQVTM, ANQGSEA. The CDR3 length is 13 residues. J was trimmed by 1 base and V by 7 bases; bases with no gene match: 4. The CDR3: CSADRGTNTEAFF. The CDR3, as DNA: TGCAGCGCCGACAGGGGGACGAACACTGAAGCTTTCTTT.

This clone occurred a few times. Here the CDR3 reads CASSVDREATEAFF. The CDR3 DNA reads TGTGCCAGCTCAGTGGACAGGGAGGCCACTGAAGCTTTCTTT. The rearrangement links TRBV18 to TRBJ1-1; TRBD1 agrees at 8 bases. J gave up 4 bases and V 5 bases, and 6 bases lay outside the gene matches. The germline V gene encodes CDR1 KGHSH and CDR2 LQKENI. The CDR3 runs 14 residues. Full variable domain (outside the CDR3, taken from reference TRBV18 and TRBJ1-1): NAGVMQNPRHLVRRRGQEARLRCSPMKGHSHVYWYRQLPEEGLKFMVYLQKENIIDESGMPKERFSAEFPKEGPSILRIQQVVRGDSAAYFCASSVDREATEAFFGQGTRLTVV.

CDR3 in amino acids: CASSPPVWSTDTQYF. DNA for the CDR3: TGTGCCAGCTCACCTCCGGTTTGGAGCACAGATACGCAGTATTTT. This sequence joins TRBV18 and TRBJ2-3, with unresolved D. This CDR3 contains 15 residues. The V gene lost 3 bases and the J gene lost 0 bases, with 10 bases spanning the gap. Germline V lookup: CDR1 KGHSH, CDR2 LQKENI.

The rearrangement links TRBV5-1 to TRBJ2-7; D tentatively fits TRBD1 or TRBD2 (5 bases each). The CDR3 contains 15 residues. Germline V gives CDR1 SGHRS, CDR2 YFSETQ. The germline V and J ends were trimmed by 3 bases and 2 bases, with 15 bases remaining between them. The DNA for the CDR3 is TGCGCCAGCAGCTGGGGCAGCGGCTCGGCCTACGAGCAGTACTTC. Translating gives CASSWGSGSAYEQYF.

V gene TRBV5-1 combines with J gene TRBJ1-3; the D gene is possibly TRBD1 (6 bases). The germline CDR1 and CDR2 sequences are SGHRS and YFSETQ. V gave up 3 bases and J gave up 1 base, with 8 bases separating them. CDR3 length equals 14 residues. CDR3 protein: CASSSTGSGNTIYF. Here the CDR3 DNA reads TGCGCCAGCAGCTCCACAGGGTCTGGAAACACCATATATTTT.

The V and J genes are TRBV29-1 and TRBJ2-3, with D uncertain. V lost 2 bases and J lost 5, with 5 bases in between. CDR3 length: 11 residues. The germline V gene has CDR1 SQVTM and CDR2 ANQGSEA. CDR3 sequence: CSVEFRDTQYF. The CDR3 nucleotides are TGCAGCGTTGAATTCCGAGATACGCAGTATTTT.

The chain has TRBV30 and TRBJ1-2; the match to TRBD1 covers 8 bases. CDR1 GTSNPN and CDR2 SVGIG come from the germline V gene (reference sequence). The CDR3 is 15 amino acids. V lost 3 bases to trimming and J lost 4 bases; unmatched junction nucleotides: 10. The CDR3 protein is CAWSRTGLGGYGYTF. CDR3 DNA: TGTGCCTGGAGCCGGACAGGGCTTGGAGGCTATGGCTACACCTTC.

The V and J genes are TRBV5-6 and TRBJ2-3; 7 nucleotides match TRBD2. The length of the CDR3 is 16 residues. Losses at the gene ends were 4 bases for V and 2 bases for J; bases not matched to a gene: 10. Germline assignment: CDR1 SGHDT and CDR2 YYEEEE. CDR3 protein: CASSRYGTTLTDTQYF. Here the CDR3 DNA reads TGTGCCAGCAGCCGCTACGGGACTACCCTCACAGATACGCAGTATTTT. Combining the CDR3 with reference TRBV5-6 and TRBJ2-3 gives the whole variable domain DAGVTQSPTHLIKTRGQQVTLRCSPKSGHDTVSWYQQALGQGPQFIFQYYEEEERQRGNFPDRFSGHQFPNYSSELNVNALLLGDSALYLCASSRYGTTLTDTQYFGPGTRLTVL.

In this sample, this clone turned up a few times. This CDR3 reads CASSQAGRQPQHF. The CDR3 nucleotides read TGCGCCAGCAGCCAAGCAGGGCGTCAGCCCCAGCATTTT. The rearrangement joins TRBV4-1 to TRBJ1-5, with a possible D match to TRBD1 (5 bases). The germline V gene encodes CDR1 MGHRA and CDR2 YSYEKL. V was cut by 1 base and J by 6 bases, with 7 bases left in between. CDR3 length: 13 residues.

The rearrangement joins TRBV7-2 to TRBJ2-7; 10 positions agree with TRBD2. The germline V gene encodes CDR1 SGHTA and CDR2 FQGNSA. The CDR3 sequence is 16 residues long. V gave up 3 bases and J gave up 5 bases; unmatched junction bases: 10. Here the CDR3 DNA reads TGTGCCAGCAGCTTGCCTAGCGGGAGTGGTGTAAACGAGCAGTACTTC. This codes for CASSLPSGSGVNEQYF.

Here the CDR3 reads CASRAGGTTNEKLFF. CDR3 nucleotides: TGTGCCAGCAGAGCGGGGGGGACAACTAATGAAAAACTGTTTTTT. The V call is TRBV28, the J call TRBJ1-4, with TRBD1 as a possible D gene (5 bases). Germline V gene sequence: CDR1 MDHEN, CDR2 SYDVKM. Between the trimmed V and J ends, which lost 6 bases and 0 bases, there was a span of 11 bases. The CDR3 contains 15 residues.

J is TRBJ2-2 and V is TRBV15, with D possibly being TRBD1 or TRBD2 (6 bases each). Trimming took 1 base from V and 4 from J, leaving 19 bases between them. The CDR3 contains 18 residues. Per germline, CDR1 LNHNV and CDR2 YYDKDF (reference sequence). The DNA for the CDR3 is TGTGCCACCAGCAGAGCCGATTACAGGGTGGGGGGCACCGGGGAGCTGTTTTTT. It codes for CATSRADYRVGGTGELFF.

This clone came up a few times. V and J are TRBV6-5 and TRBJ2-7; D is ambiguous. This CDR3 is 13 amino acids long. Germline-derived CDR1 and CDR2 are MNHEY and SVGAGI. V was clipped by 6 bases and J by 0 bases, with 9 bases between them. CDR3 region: CASRDRSSYEQYF. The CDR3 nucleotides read TGTGCCAGCAGGGATAGGAGCTCCTACGAGCAGTACTTC.

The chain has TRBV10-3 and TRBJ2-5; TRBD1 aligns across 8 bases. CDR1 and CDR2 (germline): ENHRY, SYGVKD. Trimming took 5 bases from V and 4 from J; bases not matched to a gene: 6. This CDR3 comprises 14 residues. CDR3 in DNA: TGTGCCATCAGTCAAACAGGGGGTGCAGAGACCCAGTACTTC. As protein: CAISQTGGAETQYF.

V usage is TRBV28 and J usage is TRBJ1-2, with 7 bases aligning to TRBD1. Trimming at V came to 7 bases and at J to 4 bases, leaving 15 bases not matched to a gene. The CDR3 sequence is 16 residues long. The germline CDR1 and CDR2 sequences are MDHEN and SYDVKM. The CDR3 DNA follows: TGTGCCAGCATGTTGGAAACCTGGGACAGTTCCTATGGCTACACCTTC. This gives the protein CASMLETWDSSYGYTF.

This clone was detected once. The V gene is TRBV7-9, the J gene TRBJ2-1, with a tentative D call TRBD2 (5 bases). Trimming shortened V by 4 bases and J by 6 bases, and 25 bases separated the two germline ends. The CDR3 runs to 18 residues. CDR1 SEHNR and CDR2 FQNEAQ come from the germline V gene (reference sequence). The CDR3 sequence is CASSSGTSTPLVINEQFF. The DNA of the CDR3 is TGTGCCAGCAGCTCGGGAACGTCGACACCCCTCGTGATCAATGAGCAGTTCTTC. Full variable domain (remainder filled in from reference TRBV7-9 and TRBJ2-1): DTGVSQNPRHKITKRGQNVTFRCDPISEHNRLYWYRQTLGQGPEFLTYFQNEAQLEKSRLLSDRFSAERPKGSFSTLEIQRTEQGDSAMYLCASSSGTSTPLVINEQFFGPGTRLTVL.

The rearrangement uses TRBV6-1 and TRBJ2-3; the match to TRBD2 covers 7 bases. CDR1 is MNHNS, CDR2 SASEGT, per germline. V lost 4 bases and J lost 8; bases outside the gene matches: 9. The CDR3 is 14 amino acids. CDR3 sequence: CASSGGLVFATQYF. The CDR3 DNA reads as TGTGCCAGCAGTGGTGGACTAGTTTTCGCTACGCAGTATTTT.